The rows below give T cell receptor beta chains drawn from one sample of a study of cytomegalovirus exposure and HLA in healthy donors. Data came from immunoSEQ multiplex PCR; TCRdb stores just in-frame clones and leaves some out. The sample has 85,000 to 110,000 clones; around 77% are singletons. Sample: PBMCs. These receptors originate from a man aged 45-65 years in good health and CMV-seropositive. The conserved cysteine and the conserved F or W are not part of the CDR3 here. Part of the rows lack a size; the others show once, few, many or a class for expanded clones.

TRBJ1-5,TRBV2,-,ASSFGQGRQPQH
TRBJ2-5,TRBV11-2,-,ASSSNGGLGGGETQY
TRBJ2-7,TRBV6-5,-,ASSYSGYDYSYEQY
TRBJ1-6,TRBV28,-,ASSWDRDNSPLH
TRBJ1-4,TRBV7-9,-,ASSYTGQGNEKLF
TRBJ1-5,TRBV25-1,few,ASSFAGTERNQPQH
TRBJ1-5,TRBV28,few,ASSPTGNQPQH
TRBJ2-7,TRBV5-8,-,ASSLASGLTGSKQY
TRBJ2-7,TRBV30,few,AWSPSGVREQY
TRBJ2-3,TRBV29-1,-,SATSPGGDTQY
TRBJ1-6,TRBV28,-,ASSSTGGRKNSPLH
TRBJ2-7,TRBV16,-,ASSRLLAHSYEQY
TRBJ2-2,TRBV7-9,-,ASSFGNTGELF
TRBJ2-3,TRBV5-4,-,ASSLSPSGTSTDTQY
TRBJ2-5,TRBV9,-,ASSVGGGAGQGTSWETQY
TRBJ2-4,TRBV5-1,-,ASSLQLSSGSLSAKNIQY
TRBJ2-7,TRBV5-6,few,ASSLTTVYEQY